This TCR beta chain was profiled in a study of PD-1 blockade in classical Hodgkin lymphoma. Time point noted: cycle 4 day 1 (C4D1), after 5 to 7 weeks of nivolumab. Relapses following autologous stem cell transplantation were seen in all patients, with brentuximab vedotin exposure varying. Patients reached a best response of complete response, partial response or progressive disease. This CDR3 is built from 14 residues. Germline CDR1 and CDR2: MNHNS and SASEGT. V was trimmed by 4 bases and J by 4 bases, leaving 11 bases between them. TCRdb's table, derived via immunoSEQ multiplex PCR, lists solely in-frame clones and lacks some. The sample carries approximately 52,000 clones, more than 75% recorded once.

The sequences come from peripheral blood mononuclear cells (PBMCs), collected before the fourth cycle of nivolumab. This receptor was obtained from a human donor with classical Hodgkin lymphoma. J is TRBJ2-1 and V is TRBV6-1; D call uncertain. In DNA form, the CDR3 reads TGTGCCAGCAGTGGGCGCATGGGGTACAATGAGCAGTTCTTC. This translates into CASSGRMGYNEQFF.